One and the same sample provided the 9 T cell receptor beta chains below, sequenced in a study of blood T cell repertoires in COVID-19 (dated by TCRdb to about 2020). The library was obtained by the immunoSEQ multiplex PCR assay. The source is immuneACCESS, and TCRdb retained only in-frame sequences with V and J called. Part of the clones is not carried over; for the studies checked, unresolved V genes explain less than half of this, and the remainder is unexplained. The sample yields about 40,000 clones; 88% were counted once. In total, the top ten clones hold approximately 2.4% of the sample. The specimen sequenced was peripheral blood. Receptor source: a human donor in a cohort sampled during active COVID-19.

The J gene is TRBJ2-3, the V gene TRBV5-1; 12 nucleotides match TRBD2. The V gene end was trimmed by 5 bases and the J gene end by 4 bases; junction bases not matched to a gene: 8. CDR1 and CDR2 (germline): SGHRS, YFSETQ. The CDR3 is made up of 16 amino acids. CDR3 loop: CASRELAGGLSDTQYF. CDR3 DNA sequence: TGCGCCAGCAGAGAACTAGCGGGGGGATTGTCAGATACGCAGTATTTT.

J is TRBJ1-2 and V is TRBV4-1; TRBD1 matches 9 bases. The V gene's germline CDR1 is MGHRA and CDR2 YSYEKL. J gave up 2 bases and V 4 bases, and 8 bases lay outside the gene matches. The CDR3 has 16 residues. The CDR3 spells CASSPSLGTGNYGYTF. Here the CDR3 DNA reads TGCGCCAGCAGCCCCTCGTTAGGGACAGGGAACTATGGCTACACCTTC.

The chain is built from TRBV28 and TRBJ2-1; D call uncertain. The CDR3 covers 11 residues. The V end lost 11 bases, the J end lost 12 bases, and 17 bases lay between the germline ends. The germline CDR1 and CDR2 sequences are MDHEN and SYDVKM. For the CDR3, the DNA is TGTGCCTCCTCTCTTACCTCGGGGCAGTTCTTC. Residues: CASSLTSGQFF. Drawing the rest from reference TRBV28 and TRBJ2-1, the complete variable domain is DVKVTQSSRYLVKRTGEKVFLECVQDMDHENMFWYRQDPGLGLRLIYFSYDVKMKEKGDIPEGYSVSREKKERFSLILESASTNQTSMYLCASSLTSGQFFGPGTRLTVL.

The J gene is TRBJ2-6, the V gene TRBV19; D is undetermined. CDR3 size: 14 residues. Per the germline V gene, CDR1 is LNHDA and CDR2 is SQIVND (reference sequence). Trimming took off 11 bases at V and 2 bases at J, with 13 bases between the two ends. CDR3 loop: CASKSTAGANVLTF. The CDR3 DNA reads TGTGCCTCTAAGAGTACAGCTGGGGCCAACGTCCTGACTTTC. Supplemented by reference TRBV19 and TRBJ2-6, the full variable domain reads DGGITQSPKYLFRKEGQNVTLSCEQNLNHDAMYWYRQDPGQGLRLIYYSQIVNDFQKGDIAEGYSVSREKKESFPLTVTSAQKNPTAFYLCASKSTAGANVLTFGAGSRLTVL.

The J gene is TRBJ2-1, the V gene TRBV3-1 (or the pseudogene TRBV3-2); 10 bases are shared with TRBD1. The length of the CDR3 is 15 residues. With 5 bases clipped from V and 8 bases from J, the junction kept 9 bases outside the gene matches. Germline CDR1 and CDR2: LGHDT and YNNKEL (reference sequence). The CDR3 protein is CASSKGGQGWDEQFF. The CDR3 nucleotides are TGTGCCAGCAGCAAAGGGGGACAGGGGTGGGATGAGCAGTTCTTC.

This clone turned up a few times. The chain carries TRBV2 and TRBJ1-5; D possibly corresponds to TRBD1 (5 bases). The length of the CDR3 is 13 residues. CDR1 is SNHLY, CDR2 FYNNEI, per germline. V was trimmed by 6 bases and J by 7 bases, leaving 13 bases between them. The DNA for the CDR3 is TGTGCCAGCAGGGGGGAGGGAGGGCAGCCCCAGCATTTT. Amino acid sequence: CASRGEGGQPQHF. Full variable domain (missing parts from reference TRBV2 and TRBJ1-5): EPEVTQTPSHQVTQMGQEVILRCVPISNHLYFYWYRQILGQKVEFLVSFYNNEISEKSEIFDDQFSVERPDGSNFTLKIRSTKLEDSAMYFCASRGEGGQPQHFGDGTRLSIL.

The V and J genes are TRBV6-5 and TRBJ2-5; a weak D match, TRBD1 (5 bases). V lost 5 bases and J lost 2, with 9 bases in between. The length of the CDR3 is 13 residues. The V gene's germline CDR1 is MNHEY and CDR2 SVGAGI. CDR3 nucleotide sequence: TGTGCCAGCAGTAGACAGAGTCAAGAGACCCAGTACTTC. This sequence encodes CASSRQSQETQYF.

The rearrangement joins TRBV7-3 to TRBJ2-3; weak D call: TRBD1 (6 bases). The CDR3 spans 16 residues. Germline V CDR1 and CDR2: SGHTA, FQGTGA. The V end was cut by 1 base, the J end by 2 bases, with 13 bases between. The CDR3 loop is CASSLSSPGVTDTQYF. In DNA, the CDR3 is TGTGCCAGCAGCTTAAGCTCTCCAGGGGTCACAGATACGCAGTATTTT.

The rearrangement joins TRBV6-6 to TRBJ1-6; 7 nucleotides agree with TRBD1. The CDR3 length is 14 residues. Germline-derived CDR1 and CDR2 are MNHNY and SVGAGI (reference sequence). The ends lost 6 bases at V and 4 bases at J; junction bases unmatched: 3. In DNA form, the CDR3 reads TGTGCCAGCAGCAGGGGACAGTATAATTCACCCCTCCACTTT. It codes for CASSRGQYNSPLHF.